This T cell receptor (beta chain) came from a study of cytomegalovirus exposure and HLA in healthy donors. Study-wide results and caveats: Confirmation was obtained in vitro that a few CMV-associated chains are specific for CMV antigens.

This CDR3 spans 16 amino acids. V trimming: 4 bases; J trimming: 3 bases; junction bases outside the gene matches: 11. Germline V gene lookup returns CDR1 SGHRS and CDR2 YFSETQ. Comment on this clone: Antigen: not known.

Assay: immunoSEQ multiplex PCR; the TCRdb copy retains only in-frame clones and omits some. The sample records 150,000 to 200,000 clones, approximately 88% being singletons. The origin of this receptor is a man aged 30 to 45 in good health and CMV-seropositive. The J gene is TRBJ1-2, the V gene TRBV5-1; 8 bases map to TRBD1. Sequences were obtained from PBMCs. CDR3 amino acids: CASSHGQGRGDYGYTF. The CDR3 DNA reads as TGCGCCAGCAGCCACGGACAGGGTAGGGGGGACTATGGCTACACCTTC.